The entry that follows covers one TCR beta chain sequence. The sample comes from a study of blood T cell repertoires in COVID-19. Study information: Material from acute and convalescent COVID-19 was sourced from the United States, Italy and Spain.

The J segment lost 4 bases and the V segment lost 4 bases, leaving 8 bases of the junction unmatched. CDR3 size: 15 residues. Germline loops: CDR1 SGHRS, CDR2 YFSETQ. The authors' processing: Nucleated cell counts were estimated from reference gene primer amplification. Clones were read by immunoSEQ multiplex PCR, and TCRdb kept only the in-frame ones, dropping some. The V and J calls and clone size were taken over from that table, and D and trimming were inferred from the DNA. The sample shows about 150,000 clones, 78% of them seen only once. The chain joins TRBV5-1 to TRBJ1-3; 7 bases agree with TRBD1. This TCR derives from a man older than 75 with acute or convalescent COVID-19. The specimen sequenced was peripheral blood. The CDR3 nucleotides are TGCGCCAGCAGCGACGCTACAGGGGCCGGAAACACCATATATTTT. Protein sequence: CASSDATGAGNTIYF.